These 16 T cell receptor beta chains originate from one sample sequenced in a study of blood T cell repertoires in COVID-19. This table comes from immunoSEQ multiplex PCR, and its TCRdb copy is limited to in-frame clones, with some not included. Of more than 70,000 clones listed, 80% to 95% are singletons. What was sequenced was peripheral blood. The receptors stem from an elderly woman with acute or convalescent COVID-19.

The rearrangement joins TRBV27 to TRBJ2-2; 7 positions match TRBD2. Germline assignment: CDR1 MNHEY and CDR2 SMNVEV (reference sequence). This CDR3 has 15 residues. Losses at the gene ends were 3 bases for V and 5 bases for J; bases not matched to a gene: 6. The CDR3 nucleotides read TGTGCCAGCAGTTTCGGGGGGAGGAAGACCGGGGAGCTGTTTTTT. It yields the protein CASSFGGRKTGELFF.

CDR3 loop: CASSQQGQIYGYTF. CDR3 in DNA: TGTGCCAGCAGCCAACAGGGACAGATCTATGGCTACACCTTC. The chain links TRBV3-1 (or the pseudogene TRBV3-2) to TRBJ1-2, with 7 bases that match TRBD1. V lost 2 bases, J lost 4 bases, and 4 bases stayed unmatched. In germline, CDR1 is LGHDT, CDR2 YNNKEL (reference sequence). This CDR3 has 14 residues.

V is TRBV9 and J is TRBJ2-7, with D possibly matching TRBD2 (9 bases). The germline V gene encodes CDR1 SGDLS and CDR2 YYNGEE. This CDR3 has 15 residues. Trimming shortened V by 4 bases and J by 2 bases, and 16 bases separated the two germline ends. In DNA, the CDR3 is TGTGCCAGCAGCCCAGGGGGCGGGGGGGCCTACGAGCAGTACTTC. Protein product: CASSPGGGGAYEQYF.

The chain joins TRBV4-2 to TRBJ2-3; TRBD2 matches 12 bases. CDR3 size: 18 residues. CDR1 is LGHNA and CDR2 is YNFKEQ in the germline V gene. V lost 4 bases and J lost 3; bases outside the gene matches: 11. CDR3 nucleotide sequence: TGTGCCAGCAGCCGGTCCCTCCGACTAGCGGGGGCGACAGATACGCAGTATTTT. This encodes CASSRSLRLAGATDTQYF.

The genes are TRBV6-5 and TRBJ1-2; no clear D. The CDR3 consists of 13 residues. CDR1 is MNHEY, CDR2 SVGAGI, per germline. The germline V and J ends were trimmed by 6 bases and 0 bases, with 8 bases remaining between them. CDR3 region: CASRASANYGYTF. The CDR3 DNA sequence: TGTGCCAGCAGAGCGTCGGCTAACTATGGCTACACCTTC.

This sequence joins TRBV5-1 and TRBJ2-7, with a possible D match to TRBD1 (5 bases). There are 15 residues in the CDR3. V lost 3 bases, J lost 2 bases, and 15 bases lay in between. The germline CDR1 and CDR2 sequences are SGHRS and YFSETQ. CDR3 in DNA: TGCGCCAGCAGCTGGACACTAAGCTCGACCTACGAGCAGTACTTC. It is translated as CASSWTLSSTYEQYF.

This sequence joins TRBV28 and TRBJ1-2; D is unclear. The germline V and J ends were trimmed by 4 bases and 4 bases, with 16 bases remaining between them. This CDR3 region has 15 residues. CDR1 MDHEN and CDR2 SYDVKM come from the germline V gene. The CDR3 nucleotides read TGTGCCAGCAGTTCTCACCCTGGACTGCGCTATGGCTACACCTTC. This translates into CASSSHPGLRYGYTF.

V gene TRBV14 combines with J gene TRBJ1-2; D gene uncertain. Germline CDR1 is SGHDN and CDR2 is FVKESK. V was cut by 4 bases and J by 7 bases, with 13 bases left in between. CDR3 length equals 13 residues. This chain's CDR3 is CASSRDIWFGYTF. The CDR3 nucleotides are TGTGCCAGCAGCCGCGACATTTGGTTTGGCTACACCTTC. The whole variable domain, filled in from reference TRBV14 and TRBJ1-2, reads EAGVTQFPSHSVIEKGQTVTLRCDPISGHDNLYWYRRVMGKEIKFLLHFVKESKQDESGMPNNRFLAERTGGTYSTLKVQPAELEDSGVYFCASSRDIWFGYTFGSGTRLTVV.

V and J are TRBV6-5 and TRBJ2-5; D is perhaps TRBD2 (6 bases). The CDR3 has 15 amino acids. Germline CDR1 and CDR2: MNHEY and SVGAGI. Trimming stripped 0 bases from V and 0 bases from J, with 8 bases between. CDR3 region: CASSYSRGNQETQYF. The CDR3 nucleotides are TGTGCCAGCAGTTACTCACGGGGGAACCAAGAGACCCAGTACTTC.

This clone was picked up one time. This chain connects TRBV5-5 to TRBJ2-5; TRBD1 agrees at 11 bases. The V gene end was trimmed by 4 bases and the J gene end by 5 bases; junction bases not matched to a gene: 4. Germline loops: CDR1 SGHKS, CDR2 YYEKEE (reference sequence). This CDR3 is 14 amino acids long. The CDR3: CASSLDRGRETQYF. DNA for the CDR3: TGTGCCAGCAGCCTGGACAGGGGGCGCGAGACCCAGTACTTC.

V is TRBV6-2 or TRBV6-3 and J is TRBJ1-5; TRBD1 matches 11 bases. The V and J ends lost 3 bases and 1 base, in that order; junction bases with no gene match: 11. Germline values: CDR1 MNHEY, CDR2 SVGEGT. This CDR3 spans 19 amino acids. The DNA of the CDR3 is TGTGCCAGCAGTTATCTCGCCGGACAGGGGGCATGGAGCAATCAGCCCCAGCATTTT. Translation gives CASSYLAGQGAWSNQPQHF.

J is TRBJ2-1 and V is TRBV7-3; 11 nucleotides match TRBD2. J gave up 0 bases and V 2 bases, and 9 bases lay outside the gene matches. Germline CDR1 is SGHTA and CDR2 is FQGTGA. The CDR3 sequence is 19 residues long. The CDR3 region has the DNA TGTGCCAGCAGCTTAGTCCTAGCGGGGGGCCCAAGCTCCTACAATGAGCAGTTCTTC. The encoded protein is CASSLVLAGGPSSYNEQFF.

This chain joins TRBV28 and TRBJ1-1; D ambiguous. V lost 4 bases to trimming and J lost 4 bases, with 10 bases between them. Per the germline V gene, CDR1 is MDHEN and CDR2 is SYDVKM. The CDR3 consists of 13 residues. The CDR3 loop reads CASSSGPGTEAFF. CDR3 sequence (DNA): TGTGCCAGCAGTTCGGGTCCGGGCACTGAAGCTTTCTTT.

CDR3 coding DNA: TGTGCCAGCAGCGTAGGGGGACTAATGAACACCGGGGAGCTGTTTTTT. Amino acids: CASSVGGLMNTGELFF. The chain has TRBV9 and TRBJ2-2, with 7 nucleotides matching TRBD2. This CDR3 contains 16 residues. V lost 0 bases and J lost 1; bases outside the gene matches: 3. The germline V gene encodes CDR1 SGDLS and CDR2 YYNGEE.

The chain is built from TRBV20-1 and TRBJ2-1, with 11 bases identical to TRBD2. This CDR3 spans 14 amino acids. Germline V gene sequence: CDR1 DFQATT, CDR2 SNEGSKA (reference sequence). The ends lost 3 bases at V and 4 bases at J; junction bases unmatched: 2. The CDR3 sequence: CSASTSGGYNEQFF. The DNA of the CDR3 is TGCAGTGCTAGTACTAGCGGGGGTTACAATGAGCAGTTCTTC.

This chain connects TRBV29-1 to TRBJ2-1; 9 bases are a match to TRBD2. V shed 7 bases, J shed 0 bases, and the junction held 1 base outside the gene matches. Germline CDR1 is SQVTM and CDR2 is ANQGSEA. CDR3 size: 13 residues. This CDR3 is CSGSGSSYNEQFF. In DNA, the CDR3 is TGCAGCGGTAGCGGGAGCTCCTACAATGAGCAGTTCTTC.